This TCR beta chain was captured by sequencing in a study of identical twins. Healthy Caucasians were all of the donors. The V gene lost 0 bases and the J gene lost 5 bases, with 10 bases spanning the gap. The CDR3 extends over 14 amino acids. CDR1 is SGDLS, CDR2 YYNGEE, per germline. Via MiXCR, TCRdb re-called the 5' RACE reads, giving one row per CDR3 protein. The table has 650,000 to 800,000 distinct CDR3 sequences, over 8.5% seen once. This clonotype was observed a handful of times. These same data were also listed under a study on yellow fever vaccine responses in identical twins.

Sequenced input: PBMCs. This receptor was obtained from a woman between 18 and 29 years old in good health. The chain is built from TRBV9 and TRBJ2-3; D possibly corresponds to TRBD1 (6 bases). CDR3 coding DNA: TGTGCCAGCAGCGTAGTGGGGGCCGTAGATACGCAGTATTTT. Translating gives CASSVVGAVDTQYF.